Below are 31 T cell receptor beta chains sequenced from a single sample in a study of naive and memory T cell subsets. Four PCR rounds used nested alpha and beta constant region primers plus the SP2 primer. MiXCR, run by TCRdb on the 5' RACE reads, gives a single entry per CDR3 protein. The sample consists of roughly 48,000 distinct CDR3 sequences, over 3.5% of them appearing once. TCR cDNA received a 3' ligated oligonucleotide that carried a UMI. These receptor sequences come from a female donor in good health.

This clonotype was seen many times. The CDR3 DNA sequence: TGCAGTGCTAGACTAGCGGGAGGTGGTTACGAGCAGTACTTC. This translates into CSARLAGGGYEQYF. The V call is TRBV20-1, the J call TRBJ2-7; 11 positions match TRBD2. This CDR3 has 14 amino acids. V dropped 2 bases and J dropped 4; count of bases not matched to a gene: 4. Germline V gives CDR1 DFQATT, CDR2 SNEGSKA (reference sequence).

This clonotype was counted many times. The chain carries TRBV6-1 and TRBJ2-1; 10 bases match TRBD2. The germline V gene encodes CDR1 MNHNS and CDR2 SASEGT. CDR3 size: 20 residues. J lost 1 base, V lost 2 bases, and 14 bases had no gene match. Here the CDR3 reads CASSESVGLAARRSYNEQFF. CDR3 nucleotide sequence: TGTGCCAGCAGTGAAAGTGTAGGACTAGCGGCGAGGAGGTCCTACAATGAGCAGTTCTTC.

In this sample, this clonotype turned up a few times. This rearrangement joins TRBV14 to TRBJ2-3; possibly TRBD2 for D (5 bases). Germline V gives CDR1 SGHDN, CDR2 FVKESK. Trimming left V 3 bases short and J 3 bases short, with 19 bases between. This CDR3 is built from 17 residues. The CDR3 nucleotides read TGTGCCAGCAGCCACGGGGTTCTAACGAGGTCAACAGATACGCAGTATTTT. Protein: CASSHGVLTRSTDTQYF.

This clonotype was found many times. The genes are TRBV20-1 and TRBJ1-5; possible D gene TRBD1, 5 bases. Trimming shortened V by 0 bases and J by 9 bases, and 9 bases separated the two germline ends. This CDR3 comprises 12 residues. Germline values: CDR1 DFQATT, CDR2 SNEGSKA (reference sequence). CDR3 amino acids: CSAREGERPQHF. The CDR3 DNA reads TGCAGTGCTAGAGAGGGGGAACGGCCCCAGCATTTT.

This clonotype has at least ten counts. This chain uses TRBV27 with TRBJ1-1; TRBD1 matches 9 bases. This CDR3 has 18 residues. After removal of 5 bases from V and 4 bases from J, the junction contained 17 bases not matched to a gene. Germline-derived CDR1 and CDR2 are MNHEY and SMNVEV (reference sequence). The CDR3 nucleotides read TGTGCCAGCAGTGTATTACCGGGACAGGGAATTTCTGTCACTGAAGCTTTCTTT. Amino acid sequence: CASSVLPGQGISVTEAFF.

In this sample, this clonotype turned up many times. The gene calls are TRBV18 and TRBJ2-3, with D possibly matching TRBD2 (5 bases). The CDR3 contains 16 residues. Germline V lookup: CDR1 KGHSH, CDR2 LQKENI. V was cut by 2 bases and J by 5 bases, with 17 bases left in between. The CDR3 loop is CASSPSTWEIIDTQYF. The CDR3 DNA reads TGTGCCAGCTCACCAAGTACGTGGGAGATTATAGATACGCAGTATTTT.

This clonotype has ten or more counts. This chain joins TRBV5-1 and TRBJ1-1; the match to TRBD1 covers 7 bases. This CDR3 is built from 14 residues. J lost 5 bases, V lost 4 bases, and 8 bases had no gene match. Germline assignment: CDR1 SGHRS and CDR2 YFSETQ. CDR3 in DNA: TGCGCCAGCAGCGATACGACAGGGAGGACTGAAGCTTTCTTT. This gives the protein CASSDTTGRTEAFF.

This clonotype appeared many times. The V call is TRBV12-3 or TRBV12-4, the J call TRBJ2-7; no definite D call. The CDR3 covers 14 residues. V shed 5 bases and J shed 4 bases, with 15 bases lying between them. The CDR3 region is CASSHGRSFYEQYF. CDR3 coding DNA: TGTGCCAGCAGTCACGGACGGAGCTTTTACGAGCAGTACTTC.

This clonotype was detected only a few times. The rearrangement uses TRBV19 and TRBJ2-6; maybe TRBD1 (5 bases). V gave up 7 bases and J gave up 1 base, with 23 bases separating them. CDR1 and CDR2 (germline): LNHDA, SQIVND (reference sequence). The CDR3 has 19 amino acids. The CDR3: CASTPSGALRNSGANVLTF. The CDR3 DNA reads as TGTGCCAGTACCCCCTCTGGGGCCCTAAGAAATTCTGGGGCCAACGTCCTGACTTTC.

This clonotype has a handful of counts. The CDR3, as DNA: TGTGCCAGCAGAGCCCTAGCGGGAGGTTACAATGAGCAGTTCTTC. It encodes CASRALAGGYNEQFF. The chain joins TRBV2 to TRBJ2-1, with 11 bases aligning to TRBD2. V gave up 6 bases and J gave up 4 bases; unmatched junction bases: 5. Germline V gene data show CDR1 as SNHLY and CDR2 as FYNNEI. The CDR3 runs 15 residues.

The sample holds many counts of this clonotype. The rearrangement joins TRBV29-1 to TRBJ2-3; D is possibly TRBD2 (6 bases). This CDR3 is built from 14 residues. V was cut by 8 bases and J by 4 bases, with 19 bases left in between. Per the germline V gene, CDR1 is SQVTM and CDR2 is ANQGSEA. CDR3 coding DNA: TGCAGCTTCAAGGCGGGAACCGGAGCAGATACGCAGTATTTT. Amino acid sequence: CSFKAGTGADTQYF.

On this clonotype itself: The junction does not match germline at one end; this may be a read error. The CDR3 sequence is CASSEAAKETRYF. CDR3 bases: TGTGCCAGCTCAGAGGCAGCTAAAGAGACCCGGTACTTC. This chain links TRBV19 with TRBJ2-5; D is ambiguous. Per the germline V gene, CDR1 is LNHDA and CDR2 is SQIVND (reference sequence). CDR3 length: 13 residues.

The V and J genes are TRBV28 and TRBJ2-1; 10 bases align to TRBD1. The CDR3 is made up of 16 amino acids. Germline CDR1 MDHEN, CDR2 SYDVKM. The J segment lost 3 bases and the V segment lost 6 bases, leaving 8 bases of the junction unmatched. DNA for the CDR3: TGTGCCAGCAGCTCCCCCGGGACAGGGGACTACAATGAGCAGTTCTTC. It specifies CASSSPGTGDYNEQFF.

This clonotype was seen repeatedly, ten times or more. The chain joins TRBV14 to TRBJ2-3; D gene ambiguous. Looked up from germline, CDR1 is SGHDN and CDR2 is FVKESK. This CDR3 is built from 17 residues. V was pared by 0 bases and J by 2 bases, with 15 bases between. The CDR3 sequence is CASSQDFTDPITDTQYF. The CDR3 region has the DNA TGTGCCAGCAGCCAAGATTTTACAGATCCTATCACAGATACGCAGTATTTT.

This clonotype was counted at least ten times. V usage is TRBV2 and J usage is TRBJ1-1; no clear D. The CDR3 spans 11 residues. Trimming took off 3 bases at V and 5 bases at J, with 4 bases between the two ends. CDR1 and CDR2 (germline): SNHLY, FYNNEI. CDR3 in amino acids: CASSDRTEAFF. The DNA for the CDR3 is TGTGCCAGCAGTGACCGAACTGAAGCTTTCTTT.

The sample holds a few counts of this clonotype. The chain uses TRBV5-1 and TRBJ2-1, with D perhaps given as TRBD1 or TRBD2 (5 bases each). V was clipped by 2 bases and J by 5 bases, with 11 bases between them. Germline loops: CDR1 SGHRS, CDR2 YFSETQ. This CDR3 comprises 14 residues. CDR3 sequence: CASSFGGTHNEQFF. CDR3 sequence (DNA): TGCGCCAGCAGCTTTGGGGGTACCCACAATGAGCAGTTCTTC.

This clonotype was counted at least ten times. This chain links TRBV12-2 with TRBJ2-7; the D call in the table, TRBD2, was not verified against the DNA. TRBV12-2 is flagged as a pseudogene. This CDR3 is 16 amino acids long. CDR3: CASRFSAKGGSYEQYF. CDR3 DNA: TGTGCAAGTCGCTTCTCCGCCAAGGGAGGTTCCTACGAGCAGTACTTC.

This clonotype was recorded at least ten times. The CDR3 DNA reads as TGTGCCAGCAGTGCAGGGGGGGCCTACGAGCAGTACTTC. Protein sequence: CASSAGGAYEQYF. This chain joins TRBV2 and TRBJ2-7; D may match TRBD1 or TRBD2 (7 bases each). Trimming removed 4 bases at V and 2 bases at J, with 9 bases between. The CDR3 consists of 13 residues. Germline assignment: CDR1 SNHLY and CDR2 FYNNEI.

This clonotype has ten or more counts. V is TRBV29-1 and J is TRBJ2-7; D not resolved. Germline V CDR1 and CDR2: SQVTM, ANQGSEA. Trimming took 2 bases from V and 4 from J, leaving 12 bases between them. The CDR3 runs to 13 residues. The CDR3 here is CSVEPPGDYEQYF. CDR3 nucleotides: TGCAGCGTTGAACCCCCTGGGGATTACGAGCAGTACTTC.

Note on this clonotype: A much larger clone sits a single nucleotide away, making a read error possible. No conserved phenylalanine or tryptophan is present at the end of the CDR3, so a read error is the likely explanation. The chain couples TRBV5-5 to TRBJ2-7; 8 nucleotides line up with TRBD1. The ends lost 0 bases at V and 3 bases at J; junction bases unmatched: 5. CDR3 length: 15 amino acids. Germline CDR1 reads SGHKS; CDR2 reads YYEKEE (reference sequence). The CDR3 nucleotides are TGTGCCAGCAGCTTGGAGGGGACAGGAGACTACGAGCAGTACTTA. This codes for CASSLEGTGDYEQYL.

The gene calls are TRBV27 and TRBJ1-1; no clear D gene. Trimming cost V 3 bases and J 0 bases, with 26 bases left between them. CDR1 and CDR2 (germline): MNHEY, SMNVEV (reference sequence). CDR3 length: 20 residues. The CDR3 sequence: CASSFAGGLSRTSMNTEAFF. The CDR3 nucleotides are TGTGCCAGCAGTTTCGCGGGTGGGCTGAGTCGGACTTCAATGAACACTGAAGCTTTCTTT.

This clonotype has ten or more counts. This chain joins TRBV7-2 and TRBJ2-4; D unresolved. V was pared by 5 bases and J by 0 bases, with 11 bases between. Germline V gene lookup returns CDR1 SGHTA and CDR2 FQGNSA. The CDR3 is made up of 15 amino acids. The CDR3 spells CASSPQREAKNIQYF. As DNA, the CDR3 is TGTGCCAGCAGCCCTCAGCGTGAAGCCAAAAACATTCAGTACTTC.

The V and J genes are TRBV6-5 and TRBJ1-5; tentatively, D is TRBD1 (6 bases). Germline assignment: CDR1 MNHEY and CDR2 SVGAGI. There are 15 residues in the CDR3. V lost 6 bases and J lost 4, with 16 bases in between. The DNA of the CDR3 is TGTGCCAGCAGGGACCTCAGGGGATGGAATCAGCCCCAGCATTTT. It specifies CASRDLRGWNQPQHF.

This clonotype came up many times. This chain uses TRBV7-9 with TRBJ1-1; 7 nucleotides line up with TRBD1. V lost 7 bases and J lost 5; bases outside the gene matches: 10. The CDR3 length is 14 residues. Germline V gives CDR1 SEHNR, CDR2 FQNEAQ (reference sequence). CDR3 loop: CASTTGEVWTEAFF. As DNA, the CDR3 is TGTGCCAGCACCACAGGGGAGGTGTGGACTGAAGCTTTCTTT.

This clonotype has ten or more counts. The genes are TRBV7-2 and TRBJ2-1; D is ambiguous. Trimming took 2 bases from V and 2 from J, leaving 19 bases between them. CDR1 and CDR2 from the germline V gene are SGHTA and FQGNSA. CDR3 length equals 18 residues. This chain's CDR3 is CASSLIAGVKGTYNEQFF. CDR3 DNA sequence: TGTGCCAGCAGCTTAATTGCCGGCGTGAAGGGAACCTACAATGAGCAGTTCTTC.

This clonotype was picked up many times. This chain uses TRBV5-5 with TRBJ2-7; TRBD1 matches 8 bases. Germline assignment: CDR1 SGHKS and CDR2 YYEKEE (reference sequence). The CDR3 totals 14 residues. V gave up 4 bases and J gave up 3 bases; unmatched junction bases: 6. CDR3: CASSRSGTGYEQYF. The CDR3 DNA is TGTGCCAGCAGCCGATCCGGGACAGGCTACGAGCAGTACTTC.

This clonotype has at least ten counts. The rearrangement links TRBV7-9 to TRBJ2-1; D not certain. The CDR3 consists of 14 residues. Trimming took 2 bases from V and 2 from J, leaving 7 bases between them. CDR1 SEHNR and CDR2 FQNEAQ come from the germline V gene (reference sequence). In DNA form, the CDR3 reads TGTGCCAGCAGCTTAATGTCTACCTACAATGAGCAGTTCTTC. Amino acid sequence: CASSLMSTYNEQFF.

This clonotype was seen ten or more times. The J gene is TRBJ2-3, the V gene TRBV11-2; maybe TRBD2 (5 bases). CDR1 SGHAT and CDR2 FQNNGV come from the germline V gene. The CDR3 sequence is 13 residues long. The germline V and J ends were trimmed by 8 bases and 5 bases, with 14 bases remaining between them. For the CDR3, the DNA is TGTGCCAGCGTGCAATTCGAGGGAGATACGCAGTATTTT. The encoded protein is CASVQFEGDTQYF.

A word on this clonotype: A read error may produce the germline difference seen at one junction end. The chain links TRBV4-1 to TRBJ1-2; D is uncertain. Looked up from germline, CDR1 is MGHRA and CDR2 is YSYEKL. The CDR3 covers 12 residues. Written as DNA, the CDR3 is TGCGCCAGCAGCCAAGGAAGCTATGGCGACACCTTC. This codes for CASSQGSYGDTF.

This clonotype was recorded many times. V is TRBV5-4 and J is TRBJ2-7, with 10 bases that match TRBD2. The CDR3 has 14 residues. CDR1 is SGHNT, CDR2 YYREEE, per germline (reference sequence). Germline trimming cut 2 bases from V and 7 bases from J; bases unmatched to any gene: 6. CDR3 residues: CASSLAGGPSEQYF. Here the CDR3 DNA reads TGTGCCAGCAGCTTAGCGGGAGGGCCGAGTGAGCAGTACTTC.

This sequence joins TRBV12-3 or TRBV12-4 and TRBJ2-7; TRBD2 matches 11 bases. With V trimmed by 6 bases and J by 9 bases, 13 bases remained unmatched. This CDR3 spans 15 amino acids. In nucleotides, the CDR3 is TGTGCCAGCAGACGTTCTAGCGGGAGGAGGACGAGGCAGTACTTC. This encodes CASRRSSGRRTRQYF.